These 23 T cell receptor beta chains were sequenced from one sample in a study of radiation and T cells in renal cell carcinoma. Stated time point: baseline pretreatment blood. Noted treatment: 15 Gy SBRT to primary tumor, nephrectomy 4 weeks later. Profiling relied on immunoSEQ multiplex PCR, and the TCRdb table lists in-frame clones only, not all of them. The data show 70,000 to 100,000 clones, about four fifths seen once. Material: blood, obtained from a patient whose treatment included radiotherapy and nephrectomy. The source of these receptors is a man in his 60s with renal cell carcinoma.

This rearrangement joins TRBV7-9 to TRBJ1-2; D is perhaps TRBD1 (5 bases). The V end lost 0 bases, the J end lost 4 bases, and 12 bases lay between the germline ends. The CDR3 has 15 residues. The germline CDR1 and CDR2 sequences are SEHNR and FQNEAQ (reference sequence). This CDR3 is CASSLAGEEVYGYTF. The CDR3 DNA sequence: TGTGCCAGCAGCTTAGCGGGGGAAGAAGTCTATGGCTACACCTTC.

V usage is TRBV29-1 and J usage is TRBJ2-3; 9 bases align to TRBD2. The CDR3 sequence is 16 residues long. Germline V gene sequence: CDR1 SQVTM, CDR2 ANQGSEA. The V segment lost 6 bases and the J segment 1 base; nucleotides outside the gene matches: 11. DNA of the CDR3: TGCAGCGTGACTAGCGGATCTGGCGGAGGCACAGATACGCAGTATTTT. This translates into CSVTSGSGGGTDTQYF.

The chain uses TRBV7-3 and TRBJ2-2; 9 bases are shared with TRBD2. This CDR3 is 15 amino acids long. Trimming took 1 base from V and 5 from J; bases not matched to a gene: 2. Germline loops: CDR1 SGHTA, CDR2 FQGTGA. CDR3: CASSLIAGVTGELFF. CDR3 coding DNA: TGTGCCAGCAGCTTAATAGCGGGAGTAACCGGGGAGCTGTTTTTT.

The J gene is TRBJ1-2, the V gene TRBV25-1, with 11 bases aligning to TRBD1. With 5 bases clipped from V and 10 bases from J, the junction kept 12 bases outside the gene matches. Germline CDR1 is MGHDK and CDR2 is SYGVNS. This CDR3 has 15 residues. This CDR3 is CASSPRTGGMSTYTF. The DNA for the CDR3 is TGTGCCAGCAGTCCACGGACAGGGGGCATGAGTACCTACACCTTC.

The gene calls are TRBV11-3 and TRBJ2-2; maybe TRBD2 (6 bases). The CDR3 contains 14 residues. Trimming stripped 5 bases from V and 7 bases from J, with 14 bases between. CDR1 and CDR2 from the germline V gene are SGHNT and YENEEA. CDR3 nucleotide sequence: TGTGCCAGCAGCCAAGGGCGGGGTGACGGGGAGCTGTTTTTT. As protein: CASSQGRGDGELFF.

This rearrangement joins TRBV4-1 to TRBJ2-3, with 9 bases aligning to TRBD2. The V and J ends lost 0 bases and 6 bases, in that order; junction bases with no gene match: 10. The germline gives CDR1 MGHRA, CDR2 YSYEKL. CDR3 length: 17 amino acids. The CDR3 DNA follows: TGCGCCAGCAGCCAAGATCAGCGGGAGGATGGGGGGGATACGCAGTATTTT. Translated, it gives CASSQDQREDGGDTQYF.

V is TRBV28 and J is TRBJ1-2, with TRBD1 matching over 8 bases. The CDR3 extends over 13 amino acids. From germline, CDR1 is MDHEN and CDR2 SYDVKM. Trimming at V came to 5 bases and at J to 5 bases, leaving 4 bases not matched to a gene. CDR3 region: CASSAQGAYGYTF. CDR3 bases: TGTGCCAGCAGTGCCCAGGGGGCTTATGGCTACACCTTC.

This chain uses TRBV19 with TRBJ2-3; maybe TRBD1 (6 bases). The CDR3 covers 13 residues. V shed 0 bases and J shed 7 bases, with 8 bases lying between them. CDR1 is LNHDA and CDR2 is SQIVND in the germline V gene (reference sequence). The CDR3 is CASSIDGTNTQYF. CDR3 sequence (DNA): TGTGCCAGTAGTATAGATGGGACAAATACGCAGTATTTT.

This clone showed up just a few times. The CDR3 reads CASSLREKLFF. CDR3 nucleotides: TGTGCCAGCAGCTTGAGAGAAAAACTGTTTTTT. V and J are TRBV7-9 and TRBJ1-4; D gene unclear. Trimming removed 3 bases at V and 8 bases at J, with 4 bases between. CDR1 SEHNR and CDR2 FQNEAQ come from the germline V gene (reference sequence). The CDR3 totals 11 residues.

The chain carries TRBV19 and TRBJ2-6, with TRBD2 matching over 7 bases. The V and J ends lost 5 bases and 5 bases, in that order; junction bases with no gene match: 9. The CDR3 has 16 residues. Germline values: CDR1 LNHDA, CDR2 SQIVND (reference sequence). This CDR3 is CASSPAGVVWANVLTF. The CDR3 DNA is TGTGCCAGTAGTCCTGCGGGAGTGGTTTGGGCCAACGTCCTGACTTTC.

The J gene is TRBJ2-7, the V gene TRBV5-4, with a weak D call TRBD2 (5 bases). The germline V gene encodes CDR1 SGHNT and CDR2 YYREEE (reference sequence). The CDR3 consists of 14 residues. The V end lost 3 bases, the J end lost 2 bases, and 12 bases lay between the germline ends. CDR3 coding DNA: TGTGCCAGCAGCTGGAACGGGGAAACCTACGAGCAGTACTTC. Amino acid sequence: CASSWNGETYEQYF.

V gene TRBV4-2 combines with J gene TRBJ1-1; TRBD1 aligns across 7 bases. CDR1 is LGHNA, CDR2 YNFKEQ, per germline. V shed 0 bases and J 0 bases; nucleotides not matched to a gene: 7. This CDR3 region has 17 residues. CDR3 in amino acids: CASSQDSQGRMNTEAFF. CDR3 coding DNA: TGTGCCAGCAGCCAAGACTCACAGGGGAGGATGAACACTGAAGCTTTCTTT.

The V and J genes are TRBV4-2 and TRBJ1-4; unclear D gene. The CDR3 totals 18 residues. Germline loops: CDR1 LGHNA, CDR2 YNFKEQ. Trimming shortened V by 0 bases and J by 0 bases, and 14 bases separated the two germline ends. CDR3 bases: TGTGCCAGCAGCCAAGATCTAGCTTCGGCAACAACTAATGAAAAACTGTTTTTT. Protein product: CASSQDLASATTNEKLFF.

J is TRBJ2-1 and V is TRBV6-1; D perhaps matches TRBD1 (5 bases). Germline CDR1 is MNHNS and CDR2 is SASEGT. CDR3 length equals 14 residues. V was shortened by 4 bases and J by 6 bases, with 13 bases between the two germline ends. CDR3 bases: TGTGCCAGCAGTGGGGTAGTTGGGGCCAATGAGCAGTTCTTC. It specifies CASSGVVGANEQFF.

This chain uses TRBV28 with TRBJ1-5; a possible D gene is TRBD1 (5 bases). V lost 6 bases to trimming and J lost 1 base, with 16 bases between them. Germline values: CDR1 MDHEN, CDR2 SYDVKM. The CDR3 sequence is 16 residues long. The CDR3: CASRLQKGSSNQPQHF. The CDR3 region has the DNA TGTGCCAGCAGACTTCAAAAGGGGTCGAGCAATCAGCCCCAGCATTTT.

This chain connects TRBV27 to TRBJ2-2, with TRBD1 matching over 10 bases. Trimming took 6 bases from V and 3 from J; bases not matched to a gene: 13. Germline CDR1 MNHEY, CDR2 SMNVEV (reference sequence). The CDR3 spans 18 residues. CDR3 DNA: TGTGCCAGCAGAGTGCTCAATTCCGGGACAGGGGACACCGGGGAGCTGTTTTTT. Residues: CASRVLNSGTGDTGELFF.

The V and J genes are TRBV28 and TRBJ1-4; D unresolved. Germline V gene data show CDR1 as MDHEN and CDR2 as SYDVKM. The V and J ends lost 6 bases and 3 bases respectively, with 5 bases between them. The CDR3 loop spans 12 amino acids. The CDR3 reads CASSFPNEKLFF. The CDR3 DNA is TGTGCCAGCAGCTTTCCTAATGAAAAACTGTTTTTT.

The V and J genes are TRBV5-1 and TRBJ2-1; 10 nucleotides agree with TRBD2. Germline V gene sequence: CDR1 SGHRS, CDR2 YFSETQ. V shed 4 bases and J 10 bases; nucleotides not matched to a gene: 17. The CDR3 is made up of 17 amino acids. The CDR3 sequence: CASSHMAGGLAGAEQFF. CDR3 sequence (DNA): TGCGCCAGCAGCCACATGGCTGGGGGGCTAGCGGGAGCCGAGCAGTTCTTC. Full variable domain (remainder filled in from reference TRBV5-1 and TRBJ2-1): KAGVTQTPRYLIKTRGQQVTLSCSPISGHRSVSWYQQTPGQGLQFLFEYFSETQRNKGNFPGRFSGRQFSNSRSEMNVSTLELGDSALYLCASSHMAGGLAGAEQFFGPGTRLTVL.

The J gene is TRBJ2-1, the V gene TRBV7-9; 12 bases map to TRBD2. Trimming took 5 bases from V and 4 from J; bases not matched to a gene: 9. Germline lookup yields CDR1 SEHNR and CDR2 FQNEAQ (reference sequence). The CDR3 covers 17 residues. CDR3 sequence: CASSPAPGTSGYNEQFF. As DNA, the CDR3 is TGTGCCAGCAGCCCTGCGCCGGGGACTAGCGGGTACAATGAGCAGTTCTTC.

This sequence joins TRBV15 and TRBJ2-5; D perhaps matches TRBD1 (5 bases). Per the germline V gene, CDR1 is LNHNV and CDR2 is YYDKDF (reference sequence). Trimming stripped 1 base from V and 3 bases from J, with 9 bases between. The CDR3 spans 14 residues. The CDR3 region has the DNA TGTGCCACCAGCAGAGGGGGCAGAGAAGAGACCCAGTACTTC. Translated: CATSRGGREETQYF.

The rearrangement joins TRBV27 to TRBJ2-7; 9 bases fit TRBD1. With V trimmed by 6 bases and J by 4 bases, 4 bases remained unmatched. Looked up from germline, CDR1 is MNHEY and CDR2 is SMNVEV (reference sequence). This CDR3 has 13 amino acids. CDR3 residues: CASRRTGEYEQYF. In DNA form, the CDR3 reads TGTGCCAGCAGGCGGACAGGGGAGTACGAGCAGTACTTC.

The chain carries TRBV6-5 and TRBJ2-5, with 16 bases matching TRBD2. The germline CDR1 and CDR2 sequences are MNHEY and SVGAGI. The CDR3 extends over 15 amino acids. Trimming took 7 bases from V and 5 from J; bases not matched to a gene: 4. The CDR3 sequence is CASTGLAGGLETQYF. The DNA of the CDR3 is TGTGCCAGCACGGGACTAGCGGGAGGGCTGGAGACCCAGTACTTC.

The CDR3: CASSVQAGGLGEQYF. The CDR3 DNA reads TGTGCCAGCAGCGTGCAGGCGGGAGGGTTGGGCGAGCAGTACTTC. The gene calls are TRBV9 and TRBJ2-7; the match to TRBD2 covers 9 bases. Trimming took 2 bases from V and 6 from J; bases not matched to a gene: 9. The germline gives CDR1 SGDLS, CDR2 YYNGEE. The CDR3 runs to 15 residues.